The 20 T cell receptor beta chains presented below share a single source sample, sequenced in a study of cytomegalovirus exposure and HLA in healthy donors. The PCR contained 60 Vbeta and 13 Jbeta primers. The repertoire was sequenced with immunoSEQ multiplex PCR; TCRdb's copy has only in-frame clones and lacks some. Of about 110,000 clones listed, around 70% are singletons. The sequencing input was PBMCs. Source of these receptors: a woman aged 40 to 50 in good health and CMV-seropositive.

This clone was seen a few times. V is TRBV6-5 and J is TRBJ2-5; tentative D call: TRBD2 (5 bases). Germline lookup yields CDR1 MNHEY and CDR2 SVGAGI. V was clipped by 2 bases and J by 4 bases, with 11 bases between them. This CDR3 has 14 residues. Written as DNA, the CDR3 is TGTGCCAGCAGTTACGACTATCGGGGAGAGACCCAGTACTTC. It specifies CASSYDYRGETQYF.

The rearrangement uses TRBV21-1 and TRBJ1-5; the D call TRBD1 from the table was never checked on the DNA. TRBV21-1 corresponds to a pseudogene. The CDR3 loop spans 18 amino acids. This chain's CDR3 is CASSSPPPGTASNQPQHF. The DNA for the CDR3 is TGTGCCAGCAGCAGCCCGCCGCCTGGGACAGCTAGCAATCAGCCCCAGCATTTT.

The chain is built from TRBV7-6 and TRBJ1-5, with TRBD1 as a possible D gene (5 bases). The CDR3 runs to 16 residues. The germline gives CDR1 SGHVS, CDR2 FNYEAQ. V lost 1 base and J lost 3, with 13 bases in between. The CDR3 DNA reads TGTGCCAGCAGCTTAGGATCGGCAGGGTTCAATCAGCCCCAGCATTTT. Protein product: CASSLGSAGFNQPQHF.

Details on this clone: Lacking the conserved final phenylalanine or tryptophan, this CDR3 likely reflects a read error. The DNA is left out, because the CDR3 cannot be placed on it with certainty; the CDR3 is given as TCRdb lists it. CDR3 region: CSVGGRGHLTS. V and J are TRBV29-1 and TRBJ1-1; TRBD1 is the table's D call and was not checked against the DNA. CDR1 SQVTM and CDR2 ANQGSEA come from the germline V gene. The CDR3 contains 11 residues when both ends are counted.

This chain links TRBV5-6 with TRBJ1-6; weak D call: TRBD1 (6 bases). This CDR3 is built from 17 residues. Per germline, CDR1 SGHDT and CDR2 YYEEEE. Trimming took 5 bases from V and 7 from J, leaving 22 bases between them. The CDR3 loop reads CASSPSPGQGRNSPLHF. CDR3 nucleotide sequence: TGTGCCAGCAGTCCCTCCCCGGGGCAGGGGCGAAATTCACCCCTCCACTTT.

The chain combines TRBV12-5 with TRBJ2-5; 8 bases are shared with TRBD1. The CDR3 is 14 residues long. J gave up 4 bases and V 2 bases, and 3 bases lay outside the gene matches. Germline CDR1 LGHNT, CDR2 FRNRAP. This CDR3 reads CASGLMDRVETQYF. The CDR3 nucleotides are TGTGCTAGTGGTTTGATGGACAGGGTAGAGACCCAGTACTTC. Full variable domain (outside the CDR3, taken from reference TRBV12-5 and TRBJ2-5): DARVTQTPRHKVTEMGQEVTMRCQPILGHNTVFWYRQTMMQGLELLAYFRNRAPLDDSGMPKDRFSAEMPDATLATLKIQPSEPRDSAVYFCASGLMDRVETQYFGPGTRLLVL.

CDR3: CSVVGTRGNYGYTF. The DNA for the CDR3 is TGCAGCGTTGTTGGTACTCGGGGGAACTATGGCTACACCTTC. This chain uses TRBV29-1 with TRBJ1-2; tentatively, D is TRBD1 (5 bases). Germline values: CDR1 SQVTM, CDR2 ANQGSEA. This CDR3 is built from 14 residues. Trimming left V 4 bases short and J 2 bases short, with 14 bases between. The full variable domain, with the rest looked up from reference TRBV29-1 and TRBJ1-2, is SAVISQKPSRDICQRGTSLTIQCQVDSQVTMMFWYRQQPGQSLTLIATANQGSEATYESGFVIDKFPISRPNLTFSTLTVSNMSPEDSSIYLCSVVGTRGNYGYTFGSGTRLTVV.

The chain is built from TRBV19 and TRBJ1-2; 10 positions agree with TRBD1. The V and J ends lost 7 bases and 3 bases, in that order; junction bases with no gene match: 2. Germline-derived CDR1 and CDR2 are LNHDA and SQIVND (reference sequence). The CDR3 extends over 13 amino acids. CDR3 bases: TGTGCCAGTATGGACAGGGGGGACTATGGCTACACCTTC. It yields the protein CASMDRGDYGYTF.

The chain is built from TRBV7-8 and TRBJ2-5, with 13 nucleotides matching TRBD2. Germline lookup yields CDR1 SGHVS and CDR2 FQNEAQ. This CDR3 has 15 residues. V was clipped by 4 bases and J by 5 bases; unmatched bases: 4. The CDR3 DNA sequence: TGTGCCAGCAGCTCCACTAGCGGGGGGGGCGAGACCCAGTACTTC. It is translated as CASSSTSGGGETQYF.

The chain recombines TRBV29-1 with TRBJ2-7, with D unresolved. Germline assignment: CDR1 SQVTM and CDR2 ANQGSEA. Between the trimmed V and J ends, which lost 6 bases and 0 bases, there was a span of 12 bases. The CDR3 totals 13 residues. CDR3 loop: CSVRPTPSYEQYF. CDR3 nucleotide sequence: TGCAGCGTCCGACCGACACCCTCCTACGAGCAGTACTTC.

This sequence joins TRBV6-6 and TRBJ1-6, with unresolved D. The CDR3 spans 14 residues. V gave up 8 bases and J gave up 5 bases, with 13 bases separating them. Germline CDR1 and CDR2: MNHNY and SVGAGI (reference sequence). The CDR3 region is CASGSRQDNSPLHF. CDR3 in DNA: TGTGCCAGCGGTTCAAGGCAGGATAATTCACCCCTCCACTTT.

This chain connects TRBV5-1 to TRBJ1-1; tentatively, D is TRBD1 (6 bases). The germline V gene has CDR1 SGHRS and CDR2 YFSETQ. The CDR3 is 14 residues long. Trimming shortened V by 0 bases and J by 5 bases, and 11 bases separated the two germline ends. CDR3 protein: CASSLDRVLTEAFF. The CDR3 DNA sequence: TGCGCCAGCAGCTTGGACAGGGTTTTGACTGAAGCTTTCTTT. The full variable domain, completed using reference TRBV5-1 and TRBJ1-1, is KAGVTQTPRYLIKTRGQQVTLSCSPISGHRSVSWYQQTPGQGLQFLFEYFSETQRNKGNFPGRFSGRQFSNSRSEMNVSTLELGDSALYLCASSLDRVLTEAFFGQGTRLTVV.

The chain has TRBV9 and TRBJ2-1; D not resolved. Germline lookup yields CDR1 SGDLS and CDR2 YYNGEE. The CDR3 is 12 residues long. Deletions cut 4 bases from V and 5 bases from J, with 7 bases between. DNA of the CDR3: TGTGCCAGCAGCCCAGGCGACAATGAGCAGTTCTTC. Its protein product is CASSPGDNEQFF.

The rearrangement links TRBV7-2 to TRBJ2-2, with D possibly TRBD1 on 6 matching bases. CDR3 length: 15 residues. V lost 1 base to trimming and J lost 2 bases, with 8 bases between them. The germline CDR1 and CDR2 sequences are SGHTA and FQGNSA. This chain's CDR3 is CASSLVQGNTGELFF. For the CDR3, the DNA is TGTGCCAGCAGCTTAGTACAGGGTAACACCGGGGAGCTGTTTTTT.

CDR3 nucleotides: TGTGCCAGCAGCTCCAGGGACACCGGGGAGCTGTTTTTT. Amino acid sequence: CASSSRDTGELFF. The rearrangement uses TRBV7-9 and TRBJ2-2, with D tentatively TRBD1 (5 bases). V was pared by 4 bases and J by 3 bases, with 6 bases between. CDR1 is SEHNR, CDR2 FQNEAQ, per germline (reference sequence). CDR3 length equals 13 residues.

This clone was seen only once. The V and J genes are TRBV6-1 and TRBJ1-1; D unclear. The CDR3 contains 13 residues. In germline, CDR1 is MNHNS, CDR2 SASEGT. V was clipped by 2 bases and J by 3 bases, with 7 bases between them. This chain's CDR3 is CASSERGYTEAFF. In nucleotides, the CDR3 is TGTGCCAGCAGTGAACGCGGATACACTGAAGCTTTCTTT.

The chain couples TRBV10-3 to TRBJ2-7, with TRBD2 identical over 14 bases. The CDR3 consists of 16 residues. Germline V gene data show CDR1 as ENHRY and CDR2 as SYGVKD. Trimming removed 5 bases from V and 3 bases from J; junction bases left unmatched: 6. The CDR3 sequence is CAISPGTSGGLYEQYF. Written as DNA, the CDR3 is TGTGCCATCAGTCCCGGGACTAGCGGGGGACTCTACGAGCAGTACTTC.

V gene TRBV29-1 combines with J gene TRBJ1-2, with TRBD1 matching over 10 bases. CDR3 length: 13 residues. V shed 4 bases and J 4 bases; nucleotides not matched to a gene: 3. From germline, CDR1 is SQVTM and CDR2 ANQGSEA. The CDR3 protein is CSVVGTGVYGYTF. The CDR3 nucleotides are TGCAGCGTTGTCGGGACAGGGGTCTATGGCTACACCTTC.

This chain connects TRBV5-4 to TRBJ1-5; D is ambiguous. This CDR3 is 14 amino acids long. V shed 4 bases and J shed 0 bases, with 8 bases lying between them. The germline V gene has CDR1 SGHNT and CDR2 YYREEE (reference sequence). DNA for the CDR3: TGTGCCAGCAGCGCGGGTGATAGCAATCAGCCCCAGCATTTT. This translates into CASSAGDSNQPQHF.

The V call is TRBV9, the J call TRBJ2-7; possible D gene TRBD1, 6 bases. Germline CDR1 SGDLS, CDR2 YYNGEE. V lost 3 bases, J lost 7 bases, and 11 bases lay in between. The CDR3 runs 12 residues. The CDR3 nucleotides are TGTGCCAGCAGCGATGTAACAGGGGAGCAGTACTTC. This encodes CASSDVTGEQYF.